Listed below are T cell receptor beta chains from one sample, sequenced in a study of blood T cell repertoires in COVID-19. The protocol was immunoSEQ multiplex PCR, while the TCRdb copy is restricted to in-frame clones and leaves out a portion. The data show around 300,000 clones, with about nine tenths seen just once and 0.94% held by the top ten. Sequencing was carried out using peripheral blood. Receptors were obtained from a woman aged 40 to 55 who had recovered from COVID-19. Both conserved end residues are part of each CDR3. Fields, in order: clone size, D gene, J gene, V gene, CDR3 DNA, CDR3 protein. A D gene is named only where the DNA matches it firmly. Size is omitted from some rows. Given values are once, few, many or a class for expanded clones.

abundance: -; d_gene: TRBD2; j_gene: TRBJ2-3; v_gene: TRBV5-1; CDR3nt: TGCGCCAGCAGCTTGGCTAGCGGCGCGGGCACAGATACGCAGTATTTT; CDR3aa: CASSLASGAGTDTQYF
abundance: -; d_gene: TRBD2; j_gene: TRBJ2-1; v_gene: TRBV5-4; CDR3nt: TGTGCCAGCAGGGCCGGGACTACCTCCTACAATGAGCAGTTCTTC; CDR3aa: CASRAGTTSYNEQFF
abundance: -; d_gene: -; j_gene: TRBJ1-1; v_gene: TRBV13; CDR3nt: TGTGCCAGCAGCCGCGGGGTGACGGCTGAAGCTTTCTTT; CDR3aa: CASSRGVTAEAFF
abundance: -; d_gene: -; j_gene: TRBJ2-3; v_gene: TRBV7-8; CDR3nt: TGTGCCAGCAGCCGTCGCCCTCTAGCAGAGTTCACAGATACGCAGTATTTT; CDR3aa: CASSRRPLAEFTDTQYF
abundance: -; d_gene: -; j_gene: TRBJ2-1; v_gene: TRBV30; CDR3nt: TGTGCCGGAGCATACAATGAGCAGTTCTTC; CDR3aa: CAGAYNEQFF
abundance: -; d_gene: TRBD1; j_gene: TRBJ1-3; v_gene: TRBV3-1/TRBV3-2; CDR3nt: TGTGCCAGCAGCCACCCCGACAGGGCTGGAAACACCATATATTTT; CDR3aa: CASSHPDRAGNTIYF
abundance: -; d_gene: -; j_gene: TRBJ1-1; v_gene: TRBV7-9; CDR3nt: TGTGCCAGCAGTCGCAATACAGGGTTCACTGAAGCTTTCTTT; CDR3aa: CASSRNTGFTEAFF
abundance: -; d_gene: -; j_gene: TRBJ2-1; v_gene: TRBV5-1; CDR3nt: TGCGCCAGCAGCTTTGGCGTGCTGACAAATGAGCAGTTCTTC; CDR3aa: CASSFGVLTNEQFF
abundance: few; d_gene: -; j_gene: TRBJ2-7; v_gene: TRBV10-2; CDR3nt: TGCGCCACCTCACAGGGATCCTACGAGCAGTACTTC; CDR3aa: CATSQGSYEQYF
abundance: -; d_gene: TRBD1; j_gene: TRBJ2-1; v_gene: TRBV18; CDR3nt: TGTGCCAGCTCACCGGGACAGGGGATAAGCTCCTACAATGAGCAGTTCTTC; CDR3aa: CASSPGQGISSYNEQFF
abundance: -; d_gene: -; j_gene: TRBJ1-3; v_gene: TRBV19; CDR3nt: TGTGCCAGTAGTATCCGGTCTGGAAACACCATATATTTT; CDR3aa: CASSIRSGNTIYF
abundance: -; d_gene: TRBD2; j_gene: TRBJ2-7; v_gene: TRBV6-5; CDR3nt: TGTGCCAGCAGTTACTCTCGGAGTAGCGGGACTGCCGAGCAGTACTTC; CDR3aa: CASSYSRSSGTAEQYF
abundance: -; d_gene: TRBD2; j_gene: TRBJ2-3; v_gene: TRBV3-1/TRBV3-2; CDR3nt: TGTGCCAGCAGCCAAGATCCGGCGGGAGAAGTAGATACGCAGTATTTT; CDR3aa: CASSQDPAGEVDTQYF
abundance: -; d_gene: -; j_gene: TRBJ1-5; v_gene: TRBV30; CDR3nt: TGTGCCTGGAGTGTAGAGGATCGACAGCCCCAGCATTTT; CDR3aa: CAWSVEDRQPQHF
abundance: -; d_gene: -; j_gene: TRBJ1-1; v_gene: TRBV9; CDR3nt: TGTGCCAGCAGCGTAGGACTATTCGACACTGAAGCTTTCTTT; CDR3aa: CASSVGLFDTEAFF
abundance: -; d_gene: TRBD2; j_gene: TRBJ2-7; v_gene: TRBV18; CDR3nt: TGTGCCAGCTCACCTAGGGACTACCGATACGAGCAGTACTTC; CDR3aa: CASSPRDYRYEQYF
abundance: once; d_gene: TRBD2; j_gene: TRBJ2-2; v_gene: TRBV4-1; CDR3nt: TGCGCCAGCAGCCAAGACACGGGAGGCGCGAACACCGGGGAGCTGTTTTTT; CDR3aa: CASSQDTGGANTGELFF
abundance: -; d_gene: -; j_gene: TRBJ1-3; v_gene: TRBV18; CDR3nt: TGTGCCAGCTCCCCAAAACCTATAGATCCTGGAAACACCATATATTTT; CDR3aa: CASSPKPIDPGNTIYF
abundance: -; d_gene: -; j_gene: TRBJ2-3; v_gene: TRBV28; CDR3nt: TGTGCCAGCAGATTGGGCCGCCTAGGGGCAACAGATACGCAGTATTTT; CDR3aa: CASRLGRLGATDTQYF
abundance: -; d_gene: TRBD2; j_gene: TRBJ2-1; v_gene: TRBV5-4; CDR3nt: TGTGCCAGCAGCTCTAGCGGGAGAGCGTCCTACAATGAGCAGTTCTTC; CDR3aa: CASSSSGRASYNEQFF
abundance: -; d_gene: TRBD1; j_gene: TRBJ1-6; v_gene: TRBV6-5; CDR3nt: TGTGCCAGCAAGGGGACAGGGGATAATTCACCCCTCCACTTT; CDR3aa: CASKGTGDNSPLHF
abundance: -; d_gene: -; j_gene: TRBJ1-2; v_gene: TRBV2; CDR3nt: TGTGCCAGCAGTGAGTCGTCCACCCGGACAGAAAATTTGAACTTC; CDR3aa: CASSESSTRTENLNF
abundance: once; d_gene: -; j_gene: TRBJ2-5; v_gene: TRBV7-3; CDR3nt: TGTGCCAGCAGCTCAGGACAGAAAGAGACCCAGTACTTC; CDR3aa: CASSSGQKETQYF
abundance: -; d_gene: TRBD1; j_gene: TRBJ2-5; v_gene: TRBV5-1; CDR3nt: TGCGCCAGCAGCTTAGGGACAGCAGAAGAGACCCAGTACTTC; CDR3aa: CASSLGTAEETQYF
abundance: -; d_gene: TRBD2; j_gene: TRBJ2-2; v_gene: TRBV28; CDR3nt: TGTGCCAGCAGCCCGACTAGCGGGAGGGCCGGGGAGCTGTTTTTT; CDR3aa: CASSPTSGRAGELFF
abundance: -; d_gene: TRBD1; j_gene: TRBJ1-2; v_gene: TRBV18; CDR3nt: TGTGCCAGCTCACTTCAGCAGGACAGGGAAGAAACCTTC; CDR3aa: CASSLQQDREETF
abundance: -; d_gene: -; j_gene: TRBJ2-2; v_gene: TRBV18; CDR3nt: TGTGCCAGCTCACCGGGGGGGAACACCGGGGAGCTGTTTTTT; CDR3aa: CASSPGGNTGELFF
abundance: -; d_gene: TRBD2; j_gene: TRBJ2-3; v_gene: TRBV7-2; CDR3nt: TGTGCCAGCAGCTTAGTCGGAGCGGGAGGGGTGGCAGATACGCAGTATTTT; CDR3aa: CASSLVGAGGVADTQYF